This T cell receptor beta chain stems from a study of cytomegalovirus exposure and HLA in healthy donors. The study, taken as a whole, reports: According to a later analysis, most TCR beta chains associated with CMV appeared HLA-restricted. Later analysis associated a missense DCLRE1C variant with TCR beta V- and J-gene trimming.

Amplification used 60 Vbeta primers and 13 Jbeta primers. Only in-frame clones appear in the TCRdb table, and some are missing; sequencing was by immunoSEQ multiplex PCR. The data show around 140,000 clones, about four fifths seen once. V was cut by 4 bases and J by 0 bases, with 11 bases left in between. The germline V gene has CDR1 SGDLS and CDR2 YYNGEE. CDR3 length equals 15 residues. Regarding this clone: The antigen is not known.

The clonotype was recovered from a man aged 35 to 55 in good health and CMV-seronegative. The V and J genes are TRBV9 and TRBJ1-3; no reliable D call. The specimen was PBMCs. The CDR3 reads CASSTTDHSGNTIYF. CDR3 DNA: TGTGCCAGCAGCACAACAGATCACTCTGGAAACACCATATATTTT.